The entry below describes one TCR beta chain. The data stem from a study of CD8 T cells in Susac syndrome. The V gene's germline CDR1 is SGHDT and CDR2 YYEEEE. Trimming took 0 bases from V and 2 from J, leaving 9 bases between them. The CDR3 extends over 15 amino acids. It was with random hexamers that roughly 0.5 to 1 ug RNA was reverse transcribed. Amplification of TCR beta CDR3 spanned 54 Vbeta and 13 Jbeta via immunoSEQ multiplex PCR. MiXCR, applied by TCRdb to the immunoSEQ multiplex PCR reads, yields one record per CDR3 protein. The data hold about 190,000 distinct CDR3 sequences, with roughly 94% observed a single time.

The V call is TRBV5-6, the J call TRBJ1-5, with D possibly TRBD1 on 5 matching bases. Sequenced sample: CD8+ T cells from PBMCs. This receptor was taken from a human donor with Susac syndrome. The CDR3 DNA reads as TGTGCCAGCAGCTTGGGGGGCTCGGGCAATCAGCCCCAGCATTTT. It yields the protein CASSLGGSGNQPQHF.